Below are 21 T cell receptor beta chains sequenced from a single sample in a study of beta chain features in type 1 diabetes. Reverse transcription of all isolated RNA meant that expressed TCRB transcripts were sequenced. Data came from immunoSEQ multiplex PCR; TCRdb stores just in-frame clones and leaves some out. Here the sample spans 250,000 to 400,000 clones, about 15% being singletons. The sample was central memory CD4+ T cells from blood. Every receptor here comes from a man aged 25-40 years in good health.

This clone was observed a handful of times. The chain combines TRBV6-1 with TRBJ1-6, with TRBD1 matching over 8 bases. J gave up 5 bases and V 3 bases, and 3 bases lay outside the gene matches. Germline V gene data show CDR1 as MNHNS and CDR2 as SASEGT. CDR3 length: 15 amino acids. The CDR3 bases are TGTGCCAGCAGTGAGCGGACAGGGAATAATTCACCCCTCCACTTT. Its protein is CASSERTGNNSPLHF.

The sample holds a few counts of this clone. The J gene is TRBJ2-4, the V gene TRBV6-1, with D hard to call. This CDR3 has 16 residues. V lost 2 bases and J lost 6, with 17 bases in between. Per germline, CDR1 MNHNS and CDR2 SASEGT. CDR3 sequence (DNA): TGTGCCAGCAGTGAAAACCCAGTCCAATGGGGAAACATTCAGTACTTC. Amino acids: CASSENPVQWGNIQYF.

Details on this clone: One end of the junction does not line up with germline, which may come from a read error. This rearrangement joins TRBV30 to TRBJ1-6; TRBD1 is a possible D gene (5 bases). In germline, CDR1 is GTSNPN, CDR2 SVGIG (reference sequence). CDR3 length: 14 amino acids. CDR3 protein: CAWSARAGNSSLHF. Written as DNA, the CDR3 is TGTGCCTGGAGTGCCAGGGCGGGCAATTCATCCCTCCACTTT.

This clone has only a few counts. This chain uses TRBV7-9 with TRBJ2-1, with TRBD1 identical over 10 bases. With V trimmed by 7 bases and J by 6 bases, 3 bases remained unmatched. In germline, CDR1 is SEHNR, CDR2 FQNEAQ (reference sequence). CDR3 size: 13 residues. The CDR3 protein is CASIRTGGNEQFF. The CDR3 nucleotides are TGTGCCAGCATCCGGACAGGGGGCAATGAGCAGTTCTTC.

The V gene is TRBV5-1, the J gene TRBJ2-7, with 8 bases that match TRBD1. V lost 0 bases to trimming and J lost 3 bases; unmatched junction nucleotides: 8. CDR1 and CDR2 from the germline V gene are SGHRS and YFSETQ. CDR3 length equals 16 residues. Here the CDR3 reads CASSLAAGTGNYEQYF. Here the CDR3 DNA reads TGCGCCAGCAGCTTGGCGGCTGGGACAGGCAACTACGAGCAGTACTTC.

The DNA of the CDR3 is TGCGCCAGCAGTGAGAACAGGGGGGCGAATGAGCAGTTCTTC. Its protein is CASSENRGANEQFF. The V call is TRBV10-2, the J call TRBJ2-1, with 8 bases matching TRBD1. V was pared by 2 bases and J by 7 bases, with 4 bases of the junction left unmatched. The CDR3 runs to 14 residues. The germline V gene encodes CDR1 WSHSY and CDR2 SAAADI.

This rearrangement joins TRBV28 to TRBJ2-1, with 10 positions matching TRBD2. Germline CDR1 is MDHEN and CDR2 is SYDVKM. The CDR3 extends over 16 amino acids. The trim removed 5 bases at V and 6 bases at J, leaving 10 bases unmatched. The CDR3 bases are TGTGCCAGCAGTCCATCGGGGACTAGCGTAGGCAATGAGCAGTTCTTC. As protein: CASSPSGTSVGNEQFF. Looking up the rest from reference TRBV28 and TRBJ2-1 gives the full variable domain: DVKVTQSSRYLVKRTGEKVFLECVQDMDHENMFWYRQDPGLGLRLIYFSYDVKMKEKGDIPEGYSVSREKKERFSLILESASTNQTSMYLCASSPSGTSVGNEQFFGPGTRLTVL.

This clone was seen more than once but under ten times. The chain joins TRBV19 to TRBJ1-1; D call uncertain. Germline CDR1 LNHDA, CDR2 SQIVND (reference sequence). V lost 5 bases to trimming and J lost 5 bases, with 12 bases between them. The CDR3 loop spans 13 amino acids. The CDR3 DNA is TGTGCCAGTAGTCCCGGCGGAAGGACTGAAGCTTTCTTT. Translating it yields CASSPGGRTEAFF.

This clone has just a few counts. The J gene is TRBJ1-2, the V gene TRBV29-1; no clear D. This CDR3 contains 11 residues. Between the trimmed V and J ends, which lost 2 bases and 7 bases, there was a span of 8 bases. Germline V gene sequence: CDR1 SQVTM, CDR2 ANQGSEA. Here the CDR3 DNA reads TGCAGCGTTGAACTCAAGGGTGGCTACACCTTC. Translation gives CSVELKGGYTF.

This clone has just a few counts. J is TRBJ1-6 and V is TRBV6-5, with a weak D call TRBD1 (5 bases). Trimming pared 4 bases from V and 4 bases from J, leaving 11 bases between. The germline V gene has CDR1 MNHEY and CDR2 SVGAGI. The CDR3 runs to 15 residues. The CDR3 DNA reads as TGTGCCAGCAGTTTCCGACAGCCGTATAATTCACCCCTCCACTTT. Its protein is CASSFRQPYNSPLHF.

J is TRBJ1-2 and V is TRBV7-2, with TRBD1 matching 9 bases. The germline CDR1 and CDR2 sequences are SGHTA and FQGNSA. The CDR3 sequence is 15 residues long. Trimming took 4 bases from V and 1 from J; bases not matched to a gene: 4. CDR3 DNA: TGTGCCAGCAGCTCTGGGACAGGGATTAACTATGGCTACACCTTC. Translating it yields CASSSGTGINYGYTF.

This clone was seen a handful of times. The CDR3 is CAWSPGLARGEQFF. CDR3 bases: TGTGCCTGGAGTCCGGGACTAGCCAGGGGTGAGCAGTTCTTC. The rearrangement uses TRBV30 and TRBJ2-1; TRBD2 aligns across 9 bases. Trimming removed 2 bases from V and 9 bases from J; junction bases left unmatched: 8. Germline assignment: CDR1 GTSNPN and CDR2 SVGIG (reference sequence). There are 14 residues in the CDR3.

V and J are TRBV19 and TRBJ1-1; the D gene is possibly TRBD1 (5 bases). Germline V CDR1 and CDR2: LNHDA, SQIVND (reference sequence). CDR3 length: 14 amino acids. Trimming took off 3 bases at V and 8 bases at J, with 16 bases between the two ends. CDR3 region: CASSMAGRTVEAFF. For the CDR3, the DNA is TGTGCCAGTAGTATGGCAGGGCGAACTGTGGAAGCTTTCTTT.

The table lists this clone with a few counts. The chain uses TRBV5-1 and TRBJ2-3; D possibly corresponds to TRBD1 (6 bases). The CDR3 runs 16 residues. From germline, CDR1 is SGHRS and CDR2 YFSETQ. Trimming took 3 bases from V and 3 from J, leaving 17 bases between them. CDR3 coding DNA: TGCGCCAGCAGCTCCAACAGGGAAGCTAGGACAGATACGCAGTATTTT. It translates to CASSSNREARTDTQYF.

This clone has only a few counts. V usage is TRBV9 and J usage is TRBJ2-1; 9 bases match TRBD2. The J segment lost 4 bases and the V segment lost 4 bases, leaving 6 bases of the junction unmatched. This CDR3 region has 15 residues. Germline loops: CDR1 SGDLS, CDR2 YYNGEE. CDR3 in amino acids: CASSLRLAEYNEQFF. CDR3 DNA sequence: TGTGCCAGCAGCCTACGACTAGCGGAGTACAATGAGCAGTTCTTC.

This clone was found a few times. Other nucleotide sequences in the sample specify the same CDR3. This CDR3 is CASSLDPSTDTQYF. The CDR3 DNA sequence: TGCGCCAGCAGCTTGGACCCGAGCACAGATACGCAGTATTTT. The chain joins TRBV5-1 to TRBJ2-3; D gene unclear. CDR1 and CDR2 from the germline V gene are SGHRS and YFSETQ. The CDR3 loop spans 14 amino acids. Deletions cut 0 bases from V and 0 bases from J, with 5 bases between. Filled out from reference TRBV5-1 and TRBJ2-3, the complete variable domain reads KAGVTQTPRYLIKTRGQQVTLSCSPISGHRSVSWYQQTPGQGLQFLFEYFSETQRNKGNFPGRFSGRQFSNSRSEMNVSTLELGDSALYLCASSLDPSTDTQYFGPGTRLTVL.

Many counts were recorded for this clone. This chain links TRBV7-9 with TRBJ2-1, with 9 bases identical to TRBD2. The CDR3 is made up of 16 amino acids. V gave up 0 bases and J gave up 4 bases; unmatched junction bases: 4. Per germline, CDR1 SEHNR and CDR2 FQNEAQ (reference sequence). The CDR3 protein is CASSLATSGGYNEQFF. DNA for the CDR3: TGTGCCAGCAGCTTAGCGACTAGCGGAGGATACAATGAGCAGTTCTTC.

Ten or more counts support this clone. The chain couples TRBV10-3 to TRBJ1-6; TRBD1 is a possible D gene (5 bases). Germline CDR1 reads ENHRY; CDR2 reads SYGVKD. There are 14 residues in the CDR3. Trimming removed 3 bases from V and 7 bases from J, with 10 bases in between. The CDR3 loop is CAISDQGSNSPLHF. CDR3 nucleotide sequence: TGTGCCATCAGTGATCAGGGCAGCAATTCACCCCTCCACTTT.

The chain links TRBV18 to TRBJ2-3, with 7 bases identical to TRBD1. The CDR3 covers 15 residues. J was trimmed by 2 bases and V by 3 bases; bases with no gene match: 5. The germline V gene has CDR1 KGHSH and CDR2 LQKENI. CDR3 bases: TGTGCCAGCTCACCCCGACAGGGCCACACAGATACGCAGTATTTT. It codes for CASSPRQGHTDTQYF.

This clone was seen a few times. V and J are TRBV27 and TRBJ2-5, with 10 bases fitting TRBD2. The CDR3 consists of 16 residues. Germline V CDR1 and CDR2: MNHEY, SMNVEV (reference sequence). Trimming cost V 5 bases and J 5 bases; bases outside gene matches: 11. The DNA for the CDR3 is TGTGCCAGCAGTCCCCGGCTAGCGGGAGCGGGGGAGACCCAGTACTTC. Its protein is CASSPRLAGAGETQYF.

The chain combines TRBV5-1 with TRBJ2-1; 13 bases match TRBD2. CDR1 and CDR2 from the germline V gene are SGHRS and YFSETQ. The CDR3 covers 20 residues. V shed 4 bases and J 1 base; nucleotides not matched to a gene: 14. In DNA, the CDR3 is TGCGCCAGCAGCCAGCCGGGACTAGCGGGGAGGGGGGAGTCCTACAATGAGCAGTTCTTC. Translated, it gives CASSQPGLAGRGESYNEQFF.